This TCR beta chain was profiled in a study of T cells expressing NK-cell markers. The germline gives CDR1 MNHNS, CDR2 SASEGT. This CDR3 comprises 15 residues. TCRdb reprocessed the 5' RACE reads, with one entry per CDR3 protein and no DNA. Its clone listing holds fewer than 200,000 distinct CDR3 sequences. The chain employs TRBV6-1 and TRBJ2-1; the D call from TCRdb, TRBD2, cannot be confirmed without DNA. This TCR was sampled from a woman aged 18-70 years in good health. The sample comprised blood T cells: a sorted CD56 or NKG2C T cell subset, CD4+ or CD8+ T cells, or bulk PBMC T cells (not recorded which). CDR3 region: CASSHDPPTSYEQFF.